The present TCR beta chain was sequenced within a study of T cells of healthy individuals. Many counts were recorded for this clonotype. Germline lookup yields CDR1 LGHDT and CDR2 YNNKEL (reference sequence). The CDR3 extends over 16 amino acids. Trimming left V 2 bases short and J 4 bases short, with 14 bases between. MiXCR was run by TCRdb on the 5' RACE reads, yielding one entry per CDR3 protein. The sample holds about 53,000 distinct CDR3 sequences, roughly 14% seen once. The rearrangement uses TRBV3-1 and TRBJ2-2; D assignment may be TRBD1 or TRBD2 (5 bases each). The sequence derives from a human donor in good health. CDR3 sequence (DNA): TGTGCCAGCAGCCAATCACCGGGACCGGTCACCGGGGAGCTGTTTTTT. Amino acids: CASSQSPGPVTGELFF.